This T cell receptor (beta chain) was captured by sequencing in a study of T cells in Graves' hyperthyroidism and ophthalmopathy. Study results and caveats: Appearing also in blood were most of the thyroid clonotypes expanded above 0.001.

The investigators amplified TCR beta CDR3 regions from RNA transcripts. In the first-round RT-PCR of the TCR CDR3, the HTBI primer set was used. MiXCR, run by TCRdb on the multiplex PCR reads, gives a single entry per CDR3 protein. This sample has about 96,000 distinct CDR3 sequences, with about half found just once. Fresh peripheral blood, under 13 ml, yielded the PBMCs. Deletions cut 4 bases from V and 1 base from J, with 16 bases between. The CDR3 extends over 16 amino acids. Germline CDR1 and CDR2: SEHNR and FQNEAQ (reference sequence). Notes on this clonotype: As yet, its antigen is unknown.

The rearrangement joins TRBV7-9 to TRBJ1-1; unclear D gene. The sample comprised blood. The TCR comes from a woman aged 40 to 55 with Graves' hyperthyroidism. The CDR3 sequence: CASSSPTTWSNTEAFF. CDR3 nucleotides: TGTGCCAGCAGCTCACCTACCACTTGGTCGAACACTGAAGCTTTCTTT.